These 25 T cell receptor beta chains share one sample of origin, sequenced in a study of T cell repertoires in cytomegalovirus infection. Using its own MiXCR run on the reads, TCRdb lists one record per CDR3 protein. The sample lists fewer than 550,000 distinct CDR3 sequences; approximately 33% were seen once. Sequencing was carried out using PBMCs. All receptors come from a human donor in good health (CMV status not recorded). Some clones in this sample may be carry-over from other donors' samples.

The rearrangement joins TRBV6-1 to TRBJ2-7; D gene unclear. In germline, CDR1 is MNHNS, CDR2 SASEGT. V was pared by 3 bases and J by 1 base, with 10 bases between. The CDR3 consists of 14 residues. The CDR3 sequence: CASSESRLSYEQYF. The CDR3 bases are TGTGCCAGCAGTGAGTCGAGGTTGTCCTACGAGCAGTACTTC.

The J gene is TRBJ2-5, the V gene TRBV11-2, with D perhaps TRBD1 (5 bases). Trimming stripped 11 bases from V and 4 bases from J, with 14 bases between. The germline gives CDR1 SGHAT, CDR2 FQNNGV. CDR3 length: 12 residues. CDR3 coding DNA: TGTGCCTCCGACAGATCAGGAGAGACCCAGTACTTC. Translating gives CASDRSGETQYF.

This rearrangement joins TRBV25-1 to TRBJ2-1; 7 bases line up with TRBD1. The junction had 8 bases not matched to a gene; V was cut back by 8 bases and J by 4 bases. This CDR3 has 14 residues. Germline CDR1 is MGHDK and CDR2 is SYGVNS. DNA of the CDR3: TGTGCCAGCTCCGGGACAGTCCCTTACAATGAGCAGTTCTTC. It yields the protein CASSGTVPYNEQFF.

The sample holds many counts of this clonotype. The chain couples TRBV7-6 to TRBJ1-2; 8 positions match TRBD1. The CDR3 consists of 17 residues. Trimming removed 5 bases from V and 4 bases from J; junction bases left unmatched: 15. CDR1 SGHVS and CDR2 FNYEAQ come from the germline V gene. The CDR3 nucleotides read TGTGCCAGCAGCCCCCGGACAGGGAAAATCGGTTCCTATGGCTACACCTTC. Translating gives CASSPRTGKIGSYGYTF.

J is TRBJ1-3 and V is TRBV2; D uncertain. The CDR3 totals 12 residues. Per the germline V gene, CDR1 is SNHLY and CDR2 is FYNNEI. V gave up 4 bases and J gave up 2 bases, with 3 bases separating them. Written as DNA, the CDR3 is TGTGCCAGCAGTGTGGCTGGAAACACCATATATTTT. Its translation: CASSVAGNTIYF. The full variable domain, its missing parts supplied by reference TRBV2 and TRBJ1-3, is EPEVTQTPSHQVTQMGQEVILRCVPISNHLYFYWYRQILGQKVEFLVSFYNNEISEKSEIFDDQFSVERPDGSNFTLKIRSTKLEDSAMYFCASSVAGNTIYFGEGSWLTVV.

This clonotype was detected many times. The rearrangement links TRBV7-8 to TRBJ1-1; D perhaps matches TRBD1 (5 bases). With 1 base removed from V and 3 bases from J, the gap between germline ends came to 12 bases. This CDR3 contains 15 residues. Germline lookup yields CDR1 SGHVS and CDR2 FQNEAQ. The CDR3 here is CASSLVRGGDTEAFF. In DNA, the CDR3 is TGTGCCAGCAGCTTAGTACGTGGAGGGGACACTGAAGCTTTCTTT.

This clonotype was seen a handful of times. The V call is TRBV5-3, the J call TRBJ1-1, with D possibly being TRBD1 (5 bases). TRBV5-3 is reported as an ORF; its role is uncertain. V was trimmed by 8 bases and J by 5 bases, leaving 19 bases between them. The CDR3 sequence is 14 residues long. CDR3 amino acids: CASSTIGEGTEAFF. The CDR3 DNA reads as TGTGCCAGCAGCACAATAGGGGAAGGGACTGAAGCTTTCTTT.

The chain links TRBV7-9 to TRBJ1-5; tentatively, D is TRBD1 (5 bases). CDR3 size: 12 residues. The germline gives CDR1 SEHNR, CDR2 FQNEAQ (reference sequence). Trimming took 6 bases from V and 3 from J, leaving 6 bases between them. The CDR3 region is CASRTDNQPQHF. Written as DNA, the CDR3 is TGTGCCAGCAGGACAGACAATCAGCCCCAGCATTTT.

This clonotype was observed a few times. The V call is TRBV20-1, the J call TRBJ2-5, with TRBD2 matching over 9 bases. The CDR3 contains 16 residues. The germline V gene encodes CDR1 DFQATT and CDR2 SNEGSKA (reference sequence). V lost 3 bases, J lost 4 bases, and 12 bases stayed unmatched. The DNA of the CDR3 is TGCAGTGCTAGGGATTTAGGCGGGGGGGCCGTAGAGACCCAGTACTTC. Amino acid sequence: CSARDLGGGAVETQYF.

The chain links TRBV20-1 to TRBJ1-1, with a possible D match to TRBD1 (6 bases). This CDR3 has 16 residues. V was pared by 0 bases and J by 6 bases, with 20 bases between. Germline values: CDR1 DFQATT, CDR2 SNEGSKA (reference sequence). The CDR3 loop is CSARERGGAPGAEAFF. Here the CDR3 DNA reads TGCAGTGCTAGAGAAAGGGGAGGCGCCCCAGGGGCTGAAGCTTTCTTT.

The rearrangement uses TRBV19 and TRBJ1-5, with a tentative D call TRBD1 (6 bases). In germline, CDR1 is LNHDA, CDR2 SQIVND (reference sequence). V lost 4 bases and J 7 bases, leaving 11 bases between the germline ends. This CDR3 has 13 residues. The CDR3 sequence is CASSTRGAQPQHF. Here the CDR3 DNA reads TGTGCCAGTAGTACCCGGGGGGCCCAGCCCCAGCATTTT.

The chain couples TRBV2 to TRBJ1-1; TRBD1 agrees at 11 bases. The V and J ends lost 6 bases and 0 bases, in that order; junction bases with no gene match: 6. The CDR3 consists of 16 residues. Germline loops: CDR1 SNHLY, CDR2 FYNNEI. The DNA of the CDR3 is TGTGCCAGCAGAACCAGGGACAGGGGGATGAACACTGAAGCTTTCTTT. As protein: CASRTRDRGMNTEAFF.

Comments on this clonotype: A read error may produce the germline difference seen at one junction end. The chain recombines TRBV7-2 with TRBJ2-7; the match to TRBD2 covers 7 bases. Per the germline V gene, CDR1 is SGHTA and CDR2 is FQGNSA. The CDR3 covers 15 residues. CDR3 DNA: TGTTCCAGCAGCCCCACGGGTCGGGGGGTCGACGAGCAGTACTTC. Translated: CSSSPTGRGVDEQYF. Complete variable domain (other parts from reference TRBV7-2 and TRBJ2-7): GAGVSQSPSNKVTEKGKDVELRCDPISGHTALYWYRQSLGQGLEFLIYFQGNSAPDKSGLPSDRFSAERTGGSVSTLTIQRTQQEDSAVYLCSSSPTGRGVDEQYFGPGTRLTVT.

For this clonotype: It may be a read error: a sequence one base away is much more abundant. This rearrangement joins TRBV7-2 to TRBJ1-2, with D possibly matching TRBD1 (5 bases). The CDR3 is 15 amino acids. Germline lookup yields CDR1 SGHTA and CDR2 FQGNSA. The DNA for the CDR3 is TGTGCCAGCATCTTACTACAGACAGCTAACTATGGCTACACCTTC. It is translated as CASILLQTANYGYTF.

Points on this clonotype: An end of the junction differs from the germline gene, which may be a read error. CDR3 in DNA: TGCGTCAGCAGCTTTACAGGGGAGGTGTACGAGCAGTACTTC. Protein sequence: CVSSFTGEVYEQYF. The V and J genes are TRBV5-1 and TRBJ2-7; possible D gene TRBD1, 7 bases. The CDR3 sequence is 14 residues long. Germline CDR1 reads SGHRS; CDR2 reads YFSETQ.

This clonotype occurred a few times. The rearrangement joins TRBV5-5 to TRBJ2-2; TRBD1 matches 8 bases. Germline CDR1 SGHKS, CDR2 YYEKEE (reference sequence). There are 15 residues in the CDR3. V trimming: 6 bases; J trimming: 4 bases; junction bases outside the gene matches: 8. In nucleotides, the CDR3 is TGTGCCAGCAACTCACATGACAGGGGCACCGGGGAGCTGTTTTTT. It translates to CASNSHDRGTGELFF.

There are a few counts of this clonotype. The chain joins TRBV6-2 or TRBV6-3 to TRBJ2-2, with TRBD2 identical over 10 bases. CDR3 length equals 15 residues. Trimming at V came to 6 bases and at J to 4 bases, leaving 5 bases not matched to a gene. CDR1 and CDR2 from the germline V gene are MNHEY and SVGEGT. This CDR3 reads CASSRSGGSTGELFF. In DNA, the CDR3 is TGTGCCAGCAGCCGTAGCGGGGGGTCCACCGGGGAGCTGTTTTTT.

This clonotype was seen a few times. This rearrangement joins TRBV7-6 to TRBJ2-7; 7 bases align to TRBD2. The ends lost 3 bases at V and 1 base at J; junction bases unmatched: 9. The germline V gene has CDR1 SGHVS and CDR2 FNYEAQ. This CDR3 is built from 16 residues. The CDR3, as DNA: TGTGCCAGCAGCTTGAAATGGGCTAGCGGTTCCTACGAGCAGTACTTC. Translation: CASSLKWASGSYEQYF.

V gene TRBV24-1 combines with J gene TRBJ2-3; D is possibly TRBD1 or TRBD2 (5 bases each). CDR1 KGHDR and CDR2 SFDVKD come from the germline V gene. Trimming took off 4 bases at V and 8 bases at J, with 21 bases between the two ends. The CDR3 contains 16 residues. This CDR3 is CATSERDAPPQTTQYF. The DNA of the CDR3 is TGTGCCACCAGTGAACGGGACGCTCCTCCACAGACTACGCAGTATTTT.

This rearrangement joins TRBV5-4 to TRBJ2-1, with 8 bases identical to TRBD2. The germline CDR1 and CDR2 sequences are SGHNT and YYREEE (reference sequence). V dropped 0 bases and J dropped 5; count of bases not matched to a gene: 7. This CDR3 contains 16 residues. The CDR3 region has the DNA TGTGCCAGCAGCTTGGTAACTAGCGGAACGAACAATGAGCAGTTCTTC. Translating it yields CASSLVTSGTNNEQFF.

The V gene is TRBV4-1, the J gene TRBJ2-3, with TRBD2 identical over 9 bases. The CDR3 length is 16 residues. Trimming at V came to 3 bases and at J to 0 bases, leaving 4 bases not matched to a gene. Looked up from germline, CDR1 is MGHRA and CDR2 is YSYEKL. The CDR3 DNA sequence: TGCGCCAGCAGCCAGGTAGCGGGGGCAAGCACAGATACGCAGTATTTT. Translated, it gives CASSQVAGASTDTQYF.

The genes are TRBV19 and TRBJ1-6; a possible D gene is TRBD1 (5 bases). Germline V gene data show CDR1 as LNHDA and CDR2 as SQIVND (reference sequence). With 7 bases removed from V and 7 bases from J, the gap between germline ends came to 11 bases. This CDR3 comprises 13 residues. The CDR3 coding sequence is TGTGCCAGTACCGACAGTATGAATTCACCCCTCCACTTT. It yields the protein CASTDSMNSPLHF.

The chain links TRBV12-3 or TRBV12-4 to TRBJ2-7; the D gene could be TRBD1 or TRBD2 (5 bases each). The V end lost 5 bases, the J end lost 4 bases, and 18 bases lay between the germline ends. The CDR3 totals 15 residues. The CDR3 loop is CASSGRDRNTYEQYF. CDR3 in DNA: TGTGCCAGCAGTGGCCGGGACCGCAACACGTACGAGCAGTACTTC.

This clonotype was counted a few times. The chain is built from TRBV19 and TRBJ1-1; unclear D gene. This CDR3 has 14 amino acids. Germline-derived CDR1 and CDR2 are LNHDA and SQIVND (reference sequence). The V gene lost 2 bases and the J gene lost 4 bases, with 11 bases spanning the gap. CDR3 DNA sequence: TGTGCCAGTAGTATAACGGCAGGTACCACTGAAGCTTTCTTT. Amino acids: CASSITAGTTEAFF. The entire variable domain, with the rest obtained from reference TRBV19 and TRBJ1-1, is as follows: DGGITQSPKYLFRKEGQNVTLSCEQNLNHDAMYWYRQDPGQGLRLIYYSQIVNDFQKGDIAEGYSVSREKKESFPLTVTSAQKNPTAFYLCASSITAGTTEAFFGQGTRLTVV.

CDR3 amino acids: CASSEATLAGGETQYF. The CDR3 DNA reads TGTGCCAGCAGTGAAGCAACCCTAGCGGGGGGCGAGACCCAGTACTTC. The chain carries TRBV2 and TRBJ2-5, with TRBD2 matching 11 bases. The CDR3 extends over 16 amino acids. Per germline, CDR1 SNHLY and CDR2 FYNNEI. V lost 0 bases and J lost 5; bases outside the gene matches: 5.